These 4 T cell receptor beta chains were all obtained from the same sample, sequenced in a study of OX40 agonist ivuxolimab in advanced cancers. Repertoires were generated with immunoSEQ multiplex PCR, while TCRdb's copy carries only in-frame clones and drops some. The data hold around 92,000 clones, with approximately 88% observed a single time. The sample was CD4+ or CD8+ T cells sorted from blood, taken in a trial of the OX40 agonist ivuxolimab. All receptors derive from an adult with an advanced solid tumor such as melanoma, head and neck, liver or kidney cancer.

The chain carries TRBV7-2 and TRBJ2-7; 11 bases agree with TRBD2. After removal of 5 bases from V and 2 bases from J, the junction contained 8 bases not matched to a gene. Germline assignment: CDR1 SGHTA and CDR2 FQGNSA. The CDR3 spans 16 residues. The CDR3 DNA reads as TGTGCCAGCAGCCCCCGACTAGCGGGGTTAACCTACGAGCAGTACTTC. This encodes CASSPRLAGLTYEQYF.

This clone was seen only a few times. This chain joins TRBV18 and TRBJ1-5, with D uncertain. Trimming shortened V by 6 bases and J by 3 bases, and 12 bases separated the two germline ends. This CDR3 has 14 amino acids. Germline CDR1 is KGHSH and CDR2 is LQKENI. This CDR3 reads CASSPDTYNQPQHF. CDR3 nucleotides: TGTGCCAGCTCGCCTGACACCTACAATCAGCCCCAGCATTTT.

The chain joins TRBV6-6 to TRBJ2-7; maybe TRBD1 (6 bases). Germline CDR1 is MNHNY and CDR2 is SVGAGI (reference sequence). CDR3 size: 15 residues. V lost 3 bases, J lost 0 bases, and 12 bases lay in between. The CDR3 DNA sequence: TGTGCCAGCAGTTATAAAGGGGGTCCCTCCTACGAGCAGTACGTC. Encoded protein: CASSYKGGPSYEQYV.

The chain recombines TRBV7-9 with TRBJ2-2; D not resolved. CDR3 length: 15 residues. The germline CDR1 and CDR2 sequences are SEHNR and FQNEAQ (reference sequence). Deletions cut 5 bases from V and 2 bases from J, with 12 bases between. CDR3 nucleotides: TGTGCCAGCAGCCCCTCTTACAGTAACACCGGGGAGCTGTTTTTT. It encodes CASSPSYSNTGELFF.